The present entry profiles one T cell receptor (beta chain) with its context. Libraries were prepared by immunoSEQ multiplex PCR; TCRdb keeps only in-frame clonotypes and omits some of them. The repertoire holds 100,000 to 150,000 clones, with about nine tenths as singletons. This sample was included in a study of cytomegalovirus exposure and HLA in healthy donors. This CDR3 contains 12 residues. V was shortened by 11 bases and J by 3 bases, with 13 bases between the two germline ends. From germline, CDR1 is SNHLY and CDR2 FYNNEI. Sequenced material: PBMCs. The clonotype was recovered from a young woman in good health and CMV-seronegative. The chain has TRBV2 and TRBJ1-1; weak D call: TRBD1 (6 bases). The CDR3 here is CASQGRYTEAFF. The CDR3, as DNA: TGTGCCTCACAGGGCAGGTACACTGAAGCTTTCTTT.